This T cell receptor (beta chain) came from a study of CD8 T cells in Susac syndrome. At the level of the study: Each patient with Susac syndrome, at the time of blood draw, was therapy-naive, on corticosteroids, or on intravenous immunoglobulin alone.

With V trimmed by 4 bases and J by 3 bases, 12 bases remained unmatched. The germline CDR1 and CDR2 sequences are SGHDT and YYEEEE. The CDR3 runs 18 residues. Random hexamers served to reverse transcribe roughly 0.5 to 1 ug RNA. A multiplex approach, immunoSEQ multiplex PCR, amplified TCR beta CDR3 across 54 Vbeta and 13 Jbeta. Each CDR3 protein gets one entry after TCRdb re-called the immunoSEQ multiplex PCR reads with MiXCR. Of approximately 260,000 distinct CDR3 sequences in the sample, 90% to 97% were seen once. The sequenced material came from CD4+ T cells from PBMCs. This receptor was obtained from a human donor with Susac syndrome. The chain couples TRBV5-6 to TRBJ2-7; TRBD2 matches at 14 bases. The CDR3 sequence is CASSGKGTSGSHIYEQYF. The CDR3 nucleotides are TGTGCCAGCAGCGGGAAGGGGACTAGCGGGAGCCATATCTACGAGCAGTACTTC. The whole variable domain, remainder taken from reference TRBV5-6 and TRBJ2-7, is DAGVTQSPTHLIKTRGQQVTLRCSPKSGHDTVSWYQQALGQGPQFIFQYYEEEERQRGNFPDRFSGHQFPNYSSELNVNALLLGDSALYLCASSGKGTSGSHIYEQYFGPGTRLTVT.